The entry below gives a single T cell receptor beta chain sequence along with its context. These data are taken from a study of T cell changes during pregnancy in multiple sclerosis. With 1 base clipped from V and 8 bases from J, the junction kept 6 bases outside the gene matches. The germline CDR1 and CDR2 sequences are MNHNY and SVGAGI (reference sequence). CDR3 length: 14 amino acids. The assay was immunoSEQ multiplex PCR, and TCRdb's table has in-frame clones only and misses some. The sample includes approximately 97,000 clones, 90% to 95% of them seen just once. J is TRBJ1-2 and V is TRBV6-6; TRBD1 matches 8 bases. The clonotype originates from a female donor in good health, enrolled as a control in a pregnancy study. The sample in question was peripheral blood, obtained after pregnancy. The CDR3 sequence is CASSYYGQGGGYTF. The CDR3 DNA follows: TGTGCCAGCAGTTACTACGGACAGGGCGGGGGCTACACCTTC.